This entry features one T cell receptor (beta chain) sequence. The sample belongs to a study of blood T cell repertoires in COVID-19. TCRdb's copy holds only in-frame clones and misses some; the assay was immunoSEQ multiplex PCR. The sample includes roughly 100,000 clones, about 85% seen only once; the top ten take around 2%. This CDR3 comprises 15 residues. Trimming took 1 base from V and 6 from J; bases not matched to a gene: 4. The germline CDR1 and CDR2 sequences are LGHNT and FRNRAP. This receptor was taken from a man aged 45 to 65 with active COVID-19. The V gene is TRBV12-5, the J gene TRBJ2-3; 10 positions agree with TRBD1. Input material: peripheral blood. The CDR3, as DNA: TGTGCTAGTGGTTTGGCCCGGACAGGGGGGGATACGCAGTATTTT. Translation gives CASGLARTGGDTQYF.